The present entry profiles one T cell receptor beta chain with its context. The target antigen is unknown. This specimen comes from a study of T-cell memory formation after mild COVID-19. Background on the study: There were largely donor-specific TCR clusters.

The study, taken as a whole, reports: CD4+ contracting clones were mainly CM and EM; CD8+ ones, EMRA. Cross-reactive memory seemingly joined, as some responding clones were found in pre-infection memory.

The CDR3 sequence is 19 residues long. Trimming took 2 bases from V and 2 from J; bases not matched to a gene: 13. The authors produced TCR alpha and TCR beta cDNA libraries with sample barcodes and UMIs by 5'RACE using constant-segment primers. TCRdb re-analysed the 5' RACE reads in MiXCR, keeping a single row per CDR3 protein. The sample holds about half a million distinct CDR3 sequences, 15% to 20% seen once. This chain joins TRBV12-3 or TRBV12-4 and TRBJ2-1; 9 bases map to TRBD2. The sample comprised PBMCs or a T cell subset sorted from them (not recorded which). This sequence originates from an adult woman who had mild COVID-19 (a few samples of this study predate the infection). Cell type and time point are not known. The CDR3 sequence is CASSLRVSTSGGAYNEQFF. CDR3 nucleotides: TGTGCCAGCAGTTTACGCGTCTCGACTAGCGGCGGTGCCTACAATGAGCAGTTCTTC.